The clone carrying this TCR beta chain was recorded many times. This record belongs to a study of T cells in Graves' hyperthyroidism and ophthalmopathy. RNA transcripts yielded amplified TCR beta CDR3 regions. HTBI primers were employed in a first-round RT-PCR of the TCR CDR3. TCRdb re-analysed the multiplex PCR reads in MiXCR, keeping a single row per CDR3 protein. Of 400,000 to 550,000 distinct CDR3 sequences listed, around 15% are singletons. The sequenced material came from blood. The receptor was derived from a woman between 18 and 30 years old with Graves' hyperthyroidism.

The CDR3 protein is CATTPLDREGNGYTF. The CDR3 DNA sequence: TGTGCCACCACCCCCCTGGACAGGGAGGGGAATGGCTACACCTTC. The chain recombines TRBV19 with TRBJ1-2, with TRBD1 matching over 8 bases. This CDR3 comprises 15 residues. J gave up 6 bases and V 10 bases, and 16 bases lay outside the gene matches. Germline CDR1 LNHDA, CDR2 SQIVND (reference sequence).